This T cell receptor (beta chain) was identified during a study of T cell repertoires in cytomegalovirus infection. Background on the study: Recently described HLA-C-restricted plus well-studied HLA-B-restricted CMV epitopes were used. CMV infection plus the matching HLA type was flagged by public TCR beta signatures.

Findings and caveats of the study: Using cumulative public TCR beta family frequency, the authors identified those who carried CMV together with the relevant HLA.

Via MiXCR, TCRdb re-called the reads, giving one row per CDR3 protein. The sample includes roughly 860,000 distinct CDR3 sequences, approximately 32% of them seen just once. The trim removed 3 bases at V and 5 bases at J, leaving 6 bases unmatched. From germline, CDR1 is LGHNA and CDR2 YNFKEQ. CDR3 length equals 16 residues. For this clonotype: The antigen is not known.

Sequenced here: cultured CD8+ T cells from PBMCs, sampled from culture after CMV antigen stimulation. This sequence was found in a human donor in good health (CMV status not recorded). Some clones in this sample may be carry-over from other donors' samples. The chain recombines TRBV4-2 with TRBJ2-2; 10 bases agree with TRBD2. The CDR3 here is CASSHGLAAGTGELFF. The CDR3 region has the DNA TGTGCCAGCAGCCACGGACTAGCGGCCGGAACCGGGGAGCTGTTTTTT.